Listed here are 26 T cell receptor beta chains from one sample, sequenced in a study of blood T cell repertoires in COVID-19. Assay: immunoSEQ multiplex PCR; the TCRdb copy retains only in-frame clones and omits some. The data show some 270,000 clones, roughly 89% seen once. Specimen: peripheral blood. The receptor source for this set is a woman in her forties who had recovered from COVID-19.

The rearrangement uses TRBV6-5 and TRBJ2-2; TRBD2 agrees at 10 bases. This CDR3 is built from 15 residues. V trimming: 4 bases; J trimming: 3 bases; junction bases outside the gene matches: 2. The germline V gene encodes CDR1 MNHEY and CDR2 SVGAGI. As DNA, the CDR3 is TGTGCCAGCAGTTGGACTAGCGGATACACCGGGGAGCTGTTTTTT. Its translation: CASSWTSGYTGELFF.

This clone has a handful of counts. The chain joins TRBV19 to TRBJ2-3; a possible D gene is TRBD2 (7 bases). This CDR3 is built from 13 residues. V gave up 5 bases and J gave up 4 bases, with 10 bases separating them. CDR1 is LNHDA, CDR2 SQIVND, per germline (reference sequence). The DNA of the CDR3 is TGTGCCAGTAGTCAAGGGGGGGCAGATACGCAGTATTTT. Translated, it gives CASSQGGADTQYF.

This clone was recorded once. The chain has TRBV19 and TRBJ1-5; D is unresolved. The germline gives CDR1 LNHDA, CDR2 SQIVND (reference sequence). V lost 7 bases to trimming and J lost 7 bases, with 20 bases between them. The CDR3 spans 15 residues. The CDR3 loop is CASKGQAGKGQPQHF. CDR3 nucleotide sequence: TGTGCCAGTAAGGGTCAGGCGGGGAAAGGGCAGCCCCAGCATTTT.

The chain carries TRBV6-5 and TRBJ2-1; no reliable D call. Trimming stripped 10 bases from V and 8 bases from J, with 18 bases between. The CDR3 runs to 13 residues. Germline V CDR1 and CDR2: MNHEY, SVGAGI. DNA for the CDR3: TGTGCCATCTCTAGGAGCGATTGGGATGAGCAGTTCTTC. This codes for CAISRSDWDEQFF.

In its sample, this clone was seen many times. The V gene is TRBV5-1, the J gene TRBJ1-2, with 7 positions matching TRBD1. The CDR3 loop spans 13 amino acids. CDR1 is SGHRS, CDR2 YFSETQ, per germline. V was clipped by 0 bases and J by 7 bases; unmatched bases: 3. The CDR3 coding sequence is TGCGCCAGCAGCTTGGAGGGGGCCGGTGGCTACACCTTC. Residues: CASSLEGAGGYTF.

Points on this clone: Other nucleotide sequences in the sample specify the same CDR3. The chain has TRBV6-5 and TRBJ2-2; 8 bases map to TRBD1. The CDR3 sequence is 13 residues long. Germline CDR1 MNHEY, CDR2 SVGAGI. The ends lost 7 bases at V and 2 bases at J; junction bases unmatched: 0. The chain's CDR3 is CASTGGNTGELFF. The CDR3 DNA follows: TGTGCCAGCACAGGGGGCAACACCGGGGAGCTGTTTTTT.

The rearrangement joins TRBV2 to TRBJ2-3, with TRBD2 identical over 7 bases. With V trimmed by 6 bases and J by 1 base, 7 bases remained unmatched. This CDR3 comprises 15 residues. Per germline, CDR1 SNHLY and CDR2 FYNNEI. CDR3 sequence (DNA): TGTGCCAGCAGAGGATTACTAGCGCGCACAGATACGCAGTATTTT. Translation: CASRGLLARTDTQYF.

The chain is built from TRBV28 and TRBJ1-1; D is uncertain. CDR1 is MDHEN and CDR2 is SYDVKM in the germline V gene. The CDR3 has 11 residues. Trimming left V 6 bases short and J 2 bases short, with 4 bases between. CDR3 sequence reads: CASSTNTEAFF. CDR3 coding DNA: TGTGCCAGCAGCACAAACACTGAAGCTTTCTTT.

The CDR3 spells CASVVRSNYEQYV. CDR3 coding DNA: TGTGCCAGCGTTGTCCGGAGCAACTACGAGCAGTACGTC. The V gene is TRBV7-7, the J gene TRBJ2-7; D remains ambiguous. CDR1 and CDR2 (germline): SSHAT, FNYEAQ (reference sequence). V lost 8 bases, J lost 3 bases, and 14 bases lay in between. CDR3 length: 13 residues.

J is TRBJ2-7 and V is TRBV2; 8 nucleotides line up with TRBD2. Looked up from germline, CDR1 is SNHLY and CDR2 is FYNNEI. J was trimmed by 2 bases and V by 7 bases; bases with no gene match: 10. CDR3 length: 15 amino acids. The CDR3 is CASTKVTSVPYEQYV. The CDR3 bases are TGTGCCAGCACTAAGGTGACTAGCGTTCCCTACGAGCAGTACGTC.

This rearrangement joins TRBV24-1 to TRBJ2-1; 11 bases align to TRBD1. Germline trimming cut 7 bases from V and 8 bases from J; bases unmatched to any gene: 12. Germline loops: CDR1 KGHDR, CDR2 SFDVKD. The CDR3 has 16 amino acids. For the CDR3, the DNA is TGTGCCACCAGAAACTCCGGGACAGGGGGAGGTGATGAGCAGTTCTTC. Its protein is CATRNSGTGGGDEQFF.

This clone was found a few times. The chain is built from TRBV12-5 and TRBJ1-4; the match to TRBD1 covers 9 bases. J was trimmed by 8 bases and V by 6 bases; bases with no gene match: 7. The germline gives CDR1 LGHNT, CDR2 FRNRAP. The CDR3 has 14 residues. The CDR3 coding sequence is TGTGCTAGTGGCCCGGGACAGGGAGGGGAAAAACTGTTTTTT. Amino acids: CASGPGQGGEKLFF.

This clone was recorded at least ten times. The genes are TRBV27 and TRBJ1-4; TRBD1 aligns across 7 bases. The CDR3 extends over 14 amino acids. CDR1 is MNHEY, CDR2 SMNVEV, per germline (reference sequence). The trim removed 3 bases at V and 3 bases at J, leaving 1 base unmatched. The CDR3 DNA reads as TGTGCCAGCAGTTTCGGGACAGCTAATGAAAAACTGTTTTTT. Translation: CASSFGTANEKLFF.

The chain recombines TRBV2 with TRBJ2-3, with 9 bases matching TRBD2. The CDR3 consists of 15 residues. With V trimmed by 6 bases and J by 1 base, 5 bases remained unmatched. From germline, CDR1 is SNHLY and CDR2 FYNNEI. The CDR3 spells CASRPIAGGTDTQYF. CDR3 in DNA: TGTGCCAGCAGGCCGATAGCGGGGGGCACAGATACGCAGTATTTT.

The chain is built from TRBV30 and TRBJ1-2; D not certain. The germline V and J ends were trimmed by 4 bases and 4 bases, with 7 bases remaining between them. This CDR3 comprises 11 residues. The germline V gene encodes CDR1 GTSNPN and CDR2 SVGIG (reference sequence). CDR3 sequence: CAWTDFYGYTF. The CDR3 coding sequence is TGTGCCTGGACAGATTTCTATGGCTACACCTTC.

The chain is built from TRBV10-3 and TRBJ2-3; 7 bases line up with TRBD1. The CDR3 is 11 amino acids. CDR1 is ENHRY, CDR2 SYGVKD, per germline. V shed 6 bases, J shed 6 bases, and the junction held 0 bases outside the gene matches. CDR3 loop: CAIRDRDTQYF. The CDR3 DNA follows: TGTGCCATCAGGGACAGGGATACGCAGTATTTT.

The gene calls are TRBV18 and TRBJ1-6; D not resolved. Germline values: CDR1 KGHSH, CDR2 LQKENI. V gave up 3 bases and J gave up 10 bases, with 13 bases separating them. This CDR3 has 14 residues. The CDR3 coding sequence is TGTGCCAGCTCACCGGAGAGAATTCGATCACCCCTCCACTTT. Translation gives CASSPERIRSPLHF.

This clone has a single count. This chain joins TRBV4-1 and TRBJ2-7; 12 nucleotides agree with TRBD2. In germline, CDR1 is MGHRA, CDR2 YSYEKL. The V segment lost 4 bases and the J segment 5 bases; nucleotides outside the gene matches: 12. CDR3 size: 17 residues. CDR3 region: CASSPSGGAGGVHEQYF. The DNA for the CDR3 is TGCGCCAGCAGCCCTAGCGGGGGGGCCGGAGGTGTACACGAGCAGTACTTC.

This rearrangement joins TRBV2 to TRBJ2-1; possible D gene TRBD2, 6 bases. Trimming shortened V by 8 bases and J by 7 bases, and 18 bases separated the two germline ends. Germline lookup yields CDR1 SNHLY and CDR2 FYNNEI. The CDR3 is made up of 14 amino acids. The DNA of the CDR3 is TGTGCCAGCTTTCGCGCTGCGGGGAAAAATGAGCAGTTCTTC. Translation gives CASFRAAGKNEQFF. Together with reference TRBV2 and TRBJ2-1, the CDR3 gives the full variable domain: EPEVTQTPSHQVTQMGQEVILRCVPISNHLYFYWYRQILGQKVEFLVSFYNNEISEKSEIFDDQFSVERPDGSNFTLKIRSTKLEDSAMYFCASFRAAGKNEQFFGPGTRLTVL.

The V gene is TRBV5-4, the J gene TRBJ2-3; D uncertain. The CDR3 sequence is 14 residues long. CDR1 and CDR2 (germline): SGHNT, YYREEE (reference sequence). V dropped 0 bases and J dropped 0 bases, with 5 bases sitting between them. The CDR3 nucleotides are TGTGCCAGCAGCTTGGCCGGGAGCACAGATACGCAGTATTTT. The encoded protein is CASSLAGSTDTQYF.

This clone was detected once. The chain recombines TRBV3-1 (or the pseudogene TRBV3-2) with TRBJ1-1; D call uncertain. V shed 1 base and J shed 3 bases, with 12 bases lying between them. The CDR3 contains 15 residues. In germline, CDR1 is LGHDT, CDR2 YNNKEL (reference sequence). CDR3 coding DNA: TGTGCCAGCAGCCAAGGAGGGAGACAACACACTGAAGCTTTCTTT. This codes for CASSQGGRQHTEAFF.

The chain couples TRBV27 to TRBJ2-1; TRBD1 matches at 7 bases. This CDR3 spans 14 amino acids. V shed 3 bases, J shed 5 bases, and the junction held 4 bases outside the gene matches. Germline assignment: CDR1 MNHEY and CDR2 SMNVEV (reference sequence). CDR3 sequence: CASSFTGDHNEQFF. The CDR3 DNA is TGTGCCAGCAGTTTTACAGGGGATCACAATGAGCAGTTCTTC.

The chain recombines TRBV24-1 with TRBJ2-2; a weak D match, TRBD1 (6 bases). Germline V gene data show CDR1 as KGHDR and CDR2 as SFDVKD. The CDR3 is made up of 16 amino acids. V lost 3 bases, J lost 1 base, and 11 bases lay in between. The CDR3 loop is CATSDPGTQNTGELFF. The CDR3 DNA reads TGTGCCACCAGTGATCCAGGGACACAGAACACCGGGGAGCTGTTTTTT.

The V and J genes are TRBV2 and TRBJ1-5; 9 positions agree with TRBD1. The V gene's germline CDR1 is SNHLY and CDR2 FYNNEI. CDR3 length: 13 amino acids. The J segment lost 7 bases and the V segment lost 8 bases, leaving 6 bases of the junction unmatched. The CDR3 protein is CASGDRAAQPQHF. CDR3 DNA: TGTGCCAGCGGGGACAGGGCGGCCCAGCCCCAGCATTTT.

The gene calls are TRBV11-2 and TRBJ2-1, with 11 nucleotides matching TRBD2. This CDR3 is built from 14 residues. Trimming took 1 base from V and 9 from J; bases not matched to a gene: 2. Germline loops: CDR1 SGHAT, CDR2 FQNNGV. The CDR3 nucleotides read TGTGCCAGCAGCTTAGTTAGCGGGAGGGTTGAGCAGTTCTTC. It encodes CASSLVSGRVEQFF.

V gene TRBV27 combines with J gene TRBJ2-1; TRBD1 might be the D (5 bases). The CDR3 runs 16 residues. Trimming shortened V by 5 bases and J by 2 bases, and 16 bases separated the two germline ends. Germline CDR1 reads MNHEY; CDR2 reads SMNVEV (reference sequence). DNA for the CDR3: TGTGCCAGCAGTCCAGGTGTAGGGGCCGCCTACAATGAGCAGTTCTTC. Amino acid sequence: CASSPGVGAAYNEQFF.